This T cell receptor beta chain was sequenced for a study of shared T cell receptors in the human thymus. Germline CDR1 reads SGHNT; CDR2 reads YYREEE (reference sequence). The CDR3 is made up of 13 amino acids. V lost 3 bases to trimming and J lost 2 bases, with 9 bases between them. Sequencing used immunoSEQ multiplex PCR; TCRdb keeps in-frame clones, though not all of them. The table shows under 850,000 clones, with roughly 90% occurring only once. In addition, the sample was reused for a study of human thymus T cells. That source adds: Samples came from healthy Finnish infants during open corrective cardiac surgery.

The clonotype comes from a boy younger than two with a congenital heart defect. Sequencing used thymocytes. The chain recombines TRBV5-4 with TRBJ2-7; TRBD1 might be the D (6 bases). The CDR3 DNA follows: TGTGCCAGCAGCTCCAGGGGACCCTACGAGCAGTACTTC. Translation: CASSSRGPYEQYF.